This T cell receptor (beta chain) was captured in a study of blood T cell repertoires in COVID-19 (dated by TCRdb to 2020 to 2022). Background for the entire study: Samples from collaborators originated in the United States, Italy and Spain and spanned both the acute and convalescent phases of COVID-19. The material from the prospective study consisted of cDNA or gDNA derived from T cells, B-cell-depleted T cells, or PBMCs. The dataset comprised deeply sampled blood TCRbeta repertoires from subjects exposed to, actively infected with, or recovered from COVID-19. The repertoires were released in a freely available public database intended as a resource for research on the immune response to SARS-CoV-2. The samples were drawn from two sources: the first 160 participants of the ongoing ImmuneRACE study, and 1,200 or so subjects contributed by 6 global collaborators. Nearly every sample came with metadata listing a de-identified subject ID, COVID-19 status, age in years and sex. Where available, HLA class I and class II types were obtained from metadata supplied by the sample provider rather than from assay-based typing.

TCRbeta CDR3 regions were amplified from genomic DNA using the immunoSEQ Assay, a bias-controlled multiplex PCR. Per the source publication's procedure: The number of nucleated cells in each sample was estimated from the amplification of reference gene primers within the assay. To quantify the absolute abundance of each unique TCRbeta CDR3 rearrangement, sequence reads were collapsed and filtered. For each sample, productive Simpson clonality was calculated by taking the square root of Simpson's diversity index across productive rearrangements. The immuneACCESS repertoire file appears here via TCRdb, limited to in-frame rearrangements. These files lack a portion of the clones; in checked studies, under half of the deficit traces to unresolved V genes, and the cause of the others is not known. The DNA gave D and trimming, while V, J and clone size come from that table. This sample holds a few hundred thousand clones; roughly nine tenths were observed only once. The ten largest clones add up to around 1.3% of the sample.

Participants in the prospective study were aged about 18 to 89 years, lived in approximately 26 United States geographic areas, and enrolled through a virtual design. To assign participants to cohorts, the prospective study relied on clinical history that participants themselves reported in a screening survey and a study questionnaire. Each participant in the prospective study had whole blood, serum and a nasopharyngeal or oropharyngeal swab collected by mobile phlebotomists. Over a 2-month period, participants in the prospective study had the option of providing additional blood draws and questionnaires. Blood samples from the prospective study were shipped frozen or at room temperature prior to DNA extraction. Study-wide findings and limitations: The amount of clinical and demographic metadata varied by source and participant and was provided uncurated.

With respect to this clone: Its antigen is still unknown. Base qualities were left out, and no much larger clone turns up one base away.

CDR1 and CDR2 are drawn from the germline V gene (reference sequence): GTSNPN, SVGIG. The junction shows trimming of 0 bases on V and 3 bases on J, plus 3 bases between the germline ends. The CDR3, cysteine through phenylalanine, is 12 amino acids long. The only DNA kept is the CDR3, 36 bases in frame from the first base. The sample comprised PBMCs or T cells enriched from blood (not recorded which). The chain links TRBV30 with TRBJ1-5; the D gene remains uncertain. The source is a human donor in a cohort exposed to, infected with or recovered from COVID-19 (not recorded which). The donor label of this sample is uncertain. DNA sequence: TGTGCCTGGAGTGTTTACAATCAGCCCCAGCATTTT. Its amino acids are CAWSVYNQPQHF.